The source of this TCR beta chain is a study of blood T cell repertoires in COVID-19. Germline V gene data show CDR1 as SGHTA and CDR2 as FQGTGA. V was cut by 5 bases and J by 7 bases, with 10 bases left in between. The CDR3 loop spans 12 amino acids. This table comes from immunoSEQ multiplex PCR, and its TCRdb copy is limited to in-frame clones, with some not included. The table includes approximately 80,000 clones, 80% to 85% detected once. Sequencing used peripheral blood. The sequence derives from a man aged 80 or over with acute or convalescent COVID-19. V usage is TRBV7-3 and J usage is TRBJ2-3; D may be TRBD1 (5 bases). The CDR3 protein is CASSTDRNTQYF. The CDR3 region has the DNA TGTGCCAGCAGCACTGACAGAAATACGCAGTATTTT.